The 32 T cell receptor beta chains below come from one sample, sequenced in a study of blood T cell repertoires in COVID-19. TCRdb's copy holds only in-frame clones and misses some; the assay was immunoSEQ multiplex PCR. The sample contains some 330,000 clones, around 84% of which appear only once. What was sequenced was PBMCs or T cells enriched from blood (not recorded which). The receptors were sampled from a man aged 25-40 years who had recovered from COVID-19.

The genes are TRBV5-1 and TRBJ1-6, with a tentative D call TRBD1 (6 bases). This CDR3 is built from 15 residues. V was pared by 0 bases and J by 7 bases, with 11 bases between. Germline CDR1 is SGHRS and CDR2 is YFSETQ. CDR3 in DNA: TGCGCCAGCAGCTTGGAACAGGGAAGGAATTCACCCCTCCACTTT. Residues: CASSLEQGRNSPLHF.

V gene TRBV6-1 combines with J gene TRBJ2-2; D possibly corresponds to TRBD1 (5 bases). Germline V CDR1 and CDR2: MNHNS, SASEGT. This CDR3 contains 16 residues. Trimming took 3 bases from V and 5 from J, leaving 16 bases between them. The CDR3, as DNA: TGTGCCAGCAGTGAGCCCACAGGCACAAGGACCGGGGAGCTGTTTTTT. Amino acids: CASSEPTGTRTGELFF.

The chain joins TRBV10-3 to TRBJ2-7; D is uncertain. Trimming took 2 bases from V and 2 from J, leaving 10 bases between them. Germline-derived CDR1 and CDR2 are ENHRY and SYGVKD. This CDR3 contains 14 residues. The CDR3 nucleotides are TGTGCCATCAGTGAGCCTCGGTCTCCCTACGAGCAGTACTTC. This codes for CAISEPRSPYEQYF.

The genes are TRBV6-5 and TRBJ2-7; D is possibly TRBD1 (5 bases). The CDR3 is 13 residues long. V lost 7 bases and J lost 5, with 15 bases in between. CDR1 and CDR2 (germline): MNHEY, SVGAGI. The CDR3 spells CASKGTGRHEQYF. DNA of the CDR3: TGTGCCAGCAAGGGAACAGGCCGACACGAGCAGTACTTC.

The rearrangement links TRBV4-1 to TRBJ2-5, with a possible D match to TRBD2 (6 bases). The ends were cut back, 4 bases at V and 4 bases at J, with 22 bases in the middle. The CDR3 has 17 amino acids. The germline V gene encodes CDR1 MGHRA and CDR2 YSYEKL. The CDR3 DNA reads as TGCGCCAGCAGCCTCCTACCCCCCCAACTAGCCCGAGAGACCCAGTACTTC. It encodes CASSLLPPQLARETQYF.

This chain uses TRBV4-1 with TRBJ2-1, with no clear D. The length of the CDR3 is 16 residues. CDR1 is MGHRA, CDR2 YSYEKL, per germline. V lost 0 bases and J 1 base, leaving 10 bases between the germline ends. CDR3 DNA: TGCGCCAGCAGCCAAGATTGGCAGCGATCCTACAATGAGCAGTTCTTC. Translated, it gives CASSQDWQRSYNEQFF.

The chain joins TRBV5-6 to TRBJ1-2; D ambiguous. From germline, CDR1 is SGHDT and CDR2 YYEEEE. This CDR3 region has 14 residues. The V end was cut by 1 base, the J end by 8 bases, with 15 bases between. The CDR3 DNA reads as TGTGCCAGCAGCTTGCCGGGCGGGCGCACGGGCTACACCTTC. Translating gives CASSLPGGRTGYTF.

This chain uses TRBV27 with TRBJ1-2, with 8 bases aligning to TRBD1. Germline V lookup: CDR1 MNHEY, CDR2 SMNVEV (reference sequence). This CDR3 spans 13 amino acids. With 5 bases clipped from V and 5 bases from J, the junction kept 4 bases outside the gene matches. The CDR3 loop reads CASSAQGAYGYTF. In DNA, the CDR3 is TGTGCCAGCAGTGCGCAGGGGGCGTATGGCTACACCTTC.

This chain links TRBV4-2 with TRBJ2-4; the D gene is possibly TRBD1 (5 bases). Trimming removed 2 bases from V and 11 bases from J, with 10 bases in between. Germline CDR1 LGHNA, CDR2 YNFKEQ. The CDR3 contains 12 residues. The CDR3 is CASSQPPRVQYF. CDR3 bases: TGTGCCAGCAGCCAACCCCCCAGGGTTCAGTACTTC.

On this clone: Other DNA sequences in this specimen translate into the identical CDR3. V gene TRBV5-4 combines with J gene TRBJ2-5; TRBD2 aligns across 7 bases. With V trimmed by 1 base and J by 2 bases, 2 bases remained unmatched. From germline, CDR1 is SGHNT and CDR2 YYREEE (reference sequence). The CDR3 sequence is 14 residues long. The CDR3 loop reads CASSLRREQETQYF. CDR3 coding DNA: TGTGCCAGCAGCTTGCGGCGGGAGCAAGAGACCCAGTACTTC.

V and J are TRBV27 and TRBJ1-5, with 10 bases lining up with TRBD1. The CDR3 totals 17 residues. J was trimmed by 1 base and V by 5 bases; bases with no gene match: 8. CDR1 and CDR2 (germline): MNHEY, SMNVEV (reference sequence). This CDR3 reads CASSPGRTGGSNQPQHF. CDR3 DNA: TGTGCCAGCAGTCCCGGCCGGACAGGGGGAAGCAATCAGCCCCAGCATTTT.

This clone was seen more than once but under ten times. The V and J genes are TRBV19 and TRBJ1-5, with 7 bases lining up with TRBD1. This CDR3 has 15 amino acids. The junction had 9 bases not matched to a gene; V was cut back by 2 bases and J by 8 bases. CDR1 is LNHDA, CDR2 SQIVND, per germline (reference sequence). CDR3 DNA sequence: TGTGCCAGTAGTATAACGGGACAGCGCCAGGAGCCCCAGCATTTT. Translating gives CASSITGQRQEPQHF.

The J gene is TRBJ1-3, the V gene TRBV12-3 or TRBV12-4; D remains ambiguous. Trimming cost V 6 bases and J 9 bases, with 15 bases left between them. The CDR3 is 13 residues long. DNA for the CDR3: TGTGCCAGCAGCCCCGCGGCGGCCAGCACCATATATTTT. This translates into CASSPAAASTIYF.

The sample holds a few counts of this clone. The chain recombines TRBV13 with TRBJ1-1; D unclear. V shed 5 bases and J shed 4 bases, with 11 bases lying between them. CDR1 and CDR2 from the germline V gene are PRHDT and FYEKMQ (reference sequence). The CDR3 runs to 13 residues. CDR3 sequence (DNA): TGTGCCAGCAGCCGATCGGGTAGCACTGAAGCTTTCTTT. Encoded protein: CASSRSGSTEAFF.

The chain joins TRBV11-3 to TRBJ2-5; 11 nucleotides match TRBD2. CDR3 length: 15 amino acids. The germline V gene has CDR1 SGHNT and CDR2 YENEEA. With V trimmed by 7 bases and J by 5 bases, 9 bases remained unmatched. CDR3 in amino acids: CASTPLAGGGETQYF. The CDR3 DNA sequence: TGTGCCAGCACTCCATTAGCGGGAGGGGGCGAGACCCAGTACTTC.

The chain employs TRBV6-5 and TRBJ1-2, with 8 bases identical to TRBD1. Losses at the gene ends were 0 bases for V and 4 bases for J; bases not matched to a gene: 7. Per the germline V gene, CDR1 is MNHEY and CDR2 is SVGAGI. The CDR3 sequence is 16 residues long. The CDR3: CASSYSMGTGSYGYTF. CDR3 DNA: TGTGCCAGCAGTTACTCGATGGGGACAGGAAGCTATGGCTACACCTTC.

V is TRBV7-2 and J is TRBJ2-1, with 9 positions matching TRBD2. The J segment lost 7 bases and the V segment lost 2 bases, leaving 9 bases of the junction unmatched. The CDR3 is 16 amino acids. In germline, CDR1 is SGHTA, CDR2 FQGNSA. The CDR3 nucleotides are TGTGCCAGCAGCTTATTCGCTAGCGGGATAGGAAATGAGCAGTTCTTC. It yields the protein CASSLFASGIGNEQFF. The whole variable domain, remainder taken from reference TRBV7-2 and TRBJ2-1, is GAGVSQSPSNKVTEKGKDVELRCDPISGHTALYWYRQSLGQGLEFLIYFQGNSAPDKSGLPSDRFSAERTGGSVSTLTIQRTQQEDSAVYLCASSLFASGIGNEQFFGPGTRLTVL.

The V gene is TRBV11-1, the J gene TRBJ2-7; TRBD2 agrees at 7 bases. V was pared by 5 bases and J by 1 base, with 5 bases of the junction left unmatched. This CDR3 has 14 amino acids. Germline-derived CDR1 and CDR2 are SGHAT and FQDESV (reference sequence). This CDR3 reads CASSREALSYEQYF. CDR3 nucleotide sequence: TGTGCCAGCAGCCGGGAGGCCCTATCCTACGAGCAGTACTTC.

This clone showed up just a few times. The rearrangement links TRBV3-1 (or the pseudogene TRBV3-2) to TRBJ2-5; TRBD1 is a possible D gene (6 bases). The CDR3 loop spans 13 amino acids. Trimming removed 9 bases at V and 0 bases at J, with 11 bases between. Germline loops: CDR1 LGHDT, CDR2 YNNKEL (reference sequence). CDR3 residues: CASTGQYQETQYF. In DNA form, the CDR3 reads TGTGCCAGTACCGGACAGTACCAAGAGACCCAGTACTTC.

The chain couples TRBV28 to TRBJ2-7, with 7 bases aligning to TRBD2. Germline V gene lookup returns CDR1 MDHEN and CDR2 SYDVKM. V was pared by 1 base and J by 2 bases, with 8 bases of the junction left unmatched. The length of the CDR3 is 16 residues. Written as DNA, the CDR3 is TGTGCCAGCAGTTTATCAGCAGGGAGGGGAACCTACGAGCAGTACTTC. Translation: CASSLSAGRGTYEQYF.

This clone has more than one count but fewer than ten. The V gene is TRBV24-1, the J gene TRBJ1-1; D is possibly TRBD1 (5 bases). V lost 5 bases, J lost 11 bases, and 14 bases lay in between. Germline CDR1 is KGHDR and CDR2 is SFDVKD. The CDR3 spans 12 residues. CDR3 DNA sequence: TGTGCCACCAGTGGTGGAATTGGGGCGGCTTTCTTT. Its protein product is CATSGGIGAAFF.

V gene TRBV6-5 combines with J gene TRBJ2-1; D is uncertain. Germline CDR1 and CDR2: MNHEY and SVGAGI. With 7 bases removed from V and 0 bases from J, the gap between germline ends came to 7 bases. The CDR3 covers 13 residues. Here the CDR3 reads CASKRSSYNEQFF. The DNA of the CDR3 is TGTGCCAGCAAACGCAGCTCCTACAATGAGCAGTTCTTC.

The chain uses TRBV5-8 and TRBJ1-2, with TRBD1 matching 8 bases. The CDR3 is 15 residues long. V dropped 4 bases and J dropped 5; count of bases not matched to a gene: 10. Germline lookup yields CDR1 SGHTS and CDR2 YDEGEE. The CDR3: CASSTGTGETYGYTF. In DNA, the CDR3 is TGTGCCAGCAGCACGGGGACAGGAGAAACTTATGGCTACACCTTC.

The rearrangement uses TRBV5-4 and TRBJ2-5, with 8 bases aligning to TRBD2. Germline V gene data show CDR1 as SGHNT and CDR2 as YYREEE (reference sequence). CDR3 size: 13 residues. The V gene end was trimmed by 6 bases and the J gene end by 3 bases; junction bases not matched to a gene: 4. CDR3 loop: CASTRRGEETQYF. CDR3 bases: TGTGCCAGCACCCGGCGGGGGGAAGAGACCCAGTACTTC.

V and J are TRBV6-1 and TRBJ1-3, with D hard to call. CDR3 length equals 15 residues. Germline loops: CDR1 MNHNS, CDR2 SASEGT. V was clipped by 1 base and J by 0 bases, with 7 bases between them. CDR3 region: CASSEEESSGNTIYF. The CDR3 DNA is TGTGCCAGCAGTGAAGAGGAGAGCTCTGGAAACACCATATATTTT.

This sequence joins TRBV3-1 (or the pseudogene TRBV3-2) and TRBJ2-3, with D possibly matching TRBD2 (6 bases). This CDR3 contains 14 residues. CDR1 is LGHDT, CDR2 YNNKEL, per germline (reference sequence). V shed 2 bases and J shed 2 bases, with 8 bases lying between them. In DNA, the CDR3 is TGTGCCAGCAGCCAACGCGGGGCCACAGATACGCAGTATTTT. Its translation: CASSQRGATDTQYF.

The gene calls are TRBV7-2 and TRBJ1-4; D ambiguous. V lost 1 base, J lost 5 bases, and 11 bases lay in between. Germline CDR1 reads SGHTA; CDR2 reads FQGNSA. This CDR3 region has 15 residues. The CDR3 sequence is CASSLEWAPNEKLFF. CDR3 coding DNA: TGTGCCAGCAGCTTAGAGTGGGCACCGAATGAAAAACTGTTTTTT.

In DNA, the CDR3 is TGTGCCAGCAGCCAAGCACCGGGACAGTGGAACTATGGCTACACCTTC. This codes for CASSQAPGQWNYGYTF. The rearrangement joins TRBV4-2 to TRBJ1-2, with 7 nucleotides matching TRBD1. Germline loops: CDR1 LGHNA, CDR2 YNFKEQ. CDR3 size: 16 residues. V lost 1 base to trimming and J lost 2 bases; unmatched junction nucleotides: 7.

A few counts support this clone. The chain joins TRBV5-1 to TRBJ2-5; 7 bases agree with TRBD1. The trim removed 0 bases at V and 3 bases at J, leaving 5 bases unmatched. The CDR3 is 15 amino acids. Germline CDR1 reads SGHRS; CDR2 reads YFSETQ. The CDR3 nucleotides read TGCGCCAGCAGCTTGGAAGGGACAGAGGAAGAGACCCAGTACTTC. The encoded protein is CASSLEGTEEETQYF.

This chain connects TRBV6-5 to TRBJ1-3; 11 nucleotides agree with TRBD1. The trim removed 2 bases at V and 7 bases at J, leaving 7 bases unmatched. Germline-derived CDR1 and CDR2 are MNHEY and SVGAGI. The CDR3 is made up of 16 amino acids. CDR3 sequence: CASSYRVDRGPNTIYF. The CDR3 DNA reads as TGTGCCAGCAGTTACCGCGTGGACAGGGGGCCTAACACCATATATTTT.

The chain is built from TRBV24-1 and TRBJ2-1; 8 bases are a match to TRBD1. The CDR3 runs to 16 residues. The V gene's germline CDR1 is KGHDR and CDR2 SFDVKD. Germline trimming cut 4 bases from V and 3 bases from J; bases unmatched to any gene: 7. The CDR3 DNA is TGTGCCACCAGTGAAACCGGGACAGGTCTCTACAATGAGCAGTTCTTC. It encodes CATSETGTGLYNEQFF.

The chain has TRBV10-2 and TRBJ2-3; 9 bases map to TRBD1. Unmatched junction bases numbered 1, after V lost 8 bases and J lost 1 base. Per germline, CDR1 WSHSY and CDR2 SAAADI. The CDR3 runs 13 residues. This chain's CDR3 is CASGTGRTDTQYF. CDR3 in DNA: TGCGCCAGCGGGACAGGGCGCACAGATACGCAGTATTTT.